What follows is one T cell receptor (beta chain) and its context. The sample comes from a study of T cell responses to AZD1222 COVID-19 vaccine. Some clones are missing from TCRdb's copy, which holds only in-frame ones; the method was immunoSEQ multiplex PCR. The sample contains about 150,000 clones, roughly 94% of which appear only once. V was trimmed by 7 bases and J by 3 bases, leaving 10 bases between them. Germline CDR1 reads MNHEY; CDR2 reads SVGAGI. This CDR3 is 14 amino acids long. This sequence originates from an adult in good health. V usage is TRBV6-5 and J usage is TRBJ1-6; a weak D match, TRBD1 (6 bases). Material: peripheral blood, obtained on day 0 of AZD1222 vaccination. DNA of the CDR3: TGTGCCAGCATAGGACAGAACTATAATTCACCCCTCCACTTT. This encodes CASIGQNYNSPLHF.